The TCR beta chain described here comes from a study of neurological immune-mediated disorders. Study results and caveats: Association with the multiple sclerosis repertoire cluster was not found for any clinical or MRI feature. Falling below healthy controls, multiple sclerosis showed the least TCR clonal expansion, while HTLV-1-associated myelopathy showed the most.

A 10-nucleotide random UMI tagged transcripts in template-switch 5'RACE cDNA synthesis. Each CDR3 protein is one row after TCRdb ran MiXCR on the 5' RACE reads. Among tens of thousands of distinct CDR3 sequences, roughly 1.6% were seen once, and the ten largest hold about 9.3%. Germline assignment: CDR1 SGHAT and CDR2 FQNNGV. The V and J ends lost 6 bases and 1 base respectively, with 15 bases between them. The CDR3 contains 16 residues. This clonotype has ten or more counts. The antigen is unknown. The chain carries TRBV11-2 and TRBJ2-2; D is perhaps TRBD1 or TRBD2 (5 bases each). Source material: PBMCs. The clonotype originates from a woman aged 25 to 39 with multiple sclerosis. The CDR3 DNA reads as TGTGCCAGCAGGGCTCCGGGACGGCAGAACACCGGGGAGCTGTTTTTT. Translated, it gives CASRAPGRQNTGELFF.